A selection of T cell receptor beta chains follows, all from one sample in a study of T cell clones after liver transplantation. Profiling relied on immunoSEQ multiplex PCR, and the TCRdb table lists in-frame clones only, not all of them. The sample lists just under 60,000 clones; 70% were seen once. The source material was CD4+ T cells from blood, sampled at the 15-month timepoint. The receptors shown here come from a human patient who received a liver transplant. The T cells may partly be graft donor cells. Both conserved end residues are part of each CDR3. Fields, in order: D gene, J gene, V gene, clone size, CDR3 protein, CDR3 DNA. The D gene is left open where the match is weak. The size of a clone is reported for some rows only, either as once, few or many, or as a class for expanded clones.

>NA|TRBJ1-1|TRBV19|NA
CASTLGGNTEAFF
TGTGCCAGTACCCTTGGGGGGAACACTGAAGCTTTCTTT
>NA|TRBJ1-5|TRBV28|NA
CASSTPKEANQPQHF
TGTGCCAGCAGCACCCCCAAGGAGGCCAATCAGCCCCAGCATTTT
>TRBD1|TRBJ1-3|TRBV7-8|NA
CASSSTQGAGGNTIYF
TGTGCCAGCAGCTCCACACAGGGGGCTGGTGGAAACACCATATATTTT
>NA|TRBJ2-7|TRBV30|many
CAWSLNYEQYF
TGTGCCTGGAGTCTTAACTACGAGCAGTACTTC
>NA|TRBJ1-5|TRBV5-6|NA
CASSLAGRGDQPQHF
TGTGCCAGCAGCTTGGCCGGTAGGGGTGATCAGCCCCAGCATTTT
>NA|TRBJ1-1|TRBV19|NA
CASSMYSRAGTEAFF
TGTGCCAGTAGTATGTACTCGCGGGCGGGCACTGAAGCTTTCTTT
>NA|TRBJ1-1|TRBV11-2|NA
CASSLARQNTEAFF
TGTGCCAGCAGCTTAGCGAGACAGAACACTGAAGCTTTCTTT
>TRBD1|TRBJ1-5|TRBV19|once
CASSAGQGASQPQHF
TGTGCCAGTAGTGCGGGACAGGGGGCAAGTCAGCCCCAGCATTTT
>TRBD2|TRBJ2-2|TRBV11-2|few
CASSRSGGTGELFF
TGTGCCAGCAGTCGCTCGGGGGGAACCGGGGAGCTGTTTTTT
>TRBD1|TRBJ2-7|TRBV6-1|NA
CASSVAGQAPYEQYF
TGTGCCAGCAGCGTTGCGGGACAGGCGCCCTACGAGCAGTACTTC
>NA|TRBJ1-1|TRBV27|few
CARFQGEAFF
TGTGCCAGATTCCAGGGAGAAGCTTTCTTT
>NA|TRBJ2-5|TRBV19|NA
CASSHGQSSETQYF
TGTGCCAGTAGTCACGGACAGTCCTCAGAGACCCAGTACTTC
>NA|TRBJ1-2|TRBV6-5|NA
CASTKTDYGYTF
TGTGCCAGCACCAAAACAGACTATGGCTACACCTTC
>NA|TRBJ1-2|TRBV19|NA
CASSIRDGYTF
TGTGCCAGTAGTATCAGGGACGGCTACACCTTC
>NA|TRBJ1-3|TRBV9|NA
CASSVTSSGNTIYF
TGTGCCAGCAGCGTAACGAGCTCTGGAAACACCATATATTTT
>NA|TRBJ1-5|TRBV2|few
CASRSLNSNQPQHF
TGTGCCAGCAGGTCCCTTAACAGCAATCAGCCCCAGCATTTT
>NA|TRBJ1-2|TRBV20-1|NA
CSARESGYTF
TGCAGTGCTAGAGAAAGCGGCTACACCTTC
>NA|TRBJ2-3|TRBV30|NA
CAWSRPGPTDTQYF
TGTGCCTGGAGTCGGCCAGGGCCCACAGATACGCAGTATTTT
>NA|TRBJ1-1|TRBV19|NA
CASSISLGENTEAFF
TGTGCCAGTAGTATAAGTCTGGGAGAGAACACTGAAGCTTTCTTT
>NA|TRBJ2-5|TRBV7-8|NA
CASSLTIFETQYF
TGTGCCAGCAGCTTAACAATATTCGAGACCCAGTACTTC
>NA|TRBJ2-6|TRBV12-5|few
CASARETGANVLTF
TGTGCTAGTGCACGGGAGACGGGGGCCAACGTCCTGACTTTC
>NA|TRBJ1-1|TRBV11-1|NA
CASSTQTNTEAFF
TGTGCCAGCAGCACCCAGACGAACACTGAAGCTTTCTTT
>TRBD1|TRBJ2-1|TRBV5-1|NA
CASSLGQEEYNEQFF
TGCGCCAGCAGCTTAGGACAGGAGGAATACAATGAGCAGTTCTTC
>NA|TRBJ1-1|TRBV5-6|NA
CASSLVTYGSEAFF
TGTGCCAGCAGCTTGGTGACCTACGGCTCTGAAGCTTTCTTT
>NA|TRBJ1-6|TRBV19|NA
CASSMWNNKPGVWNSPLHF
TGTGCCAGTAGTATGTGGAATAACAAGCCGGGGGTATGGAATTCACCCCTCCACTTT
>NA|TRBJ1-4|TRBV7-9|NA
CASSLEGSTNEKLFF
TGTGCCAGCAGCTTAGAGGGCTCCACTAATGAAAAACTGTTTTTT
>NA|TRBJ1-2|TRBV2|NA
CASSDDGLAGGYGYTF
TGTGCCAGCAGTGACGATGGACTCGCTGGAGGCTATGGCTACACCTTC
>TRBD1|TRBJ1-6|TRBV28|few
CASSPSGTGDNSPLHF
TGTGCCAGCAGCCCATCCGGGACAGGGGATAATTCACCCCTCCACTTT
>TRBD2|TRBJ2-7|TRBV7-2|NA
CASSLAAGGGGYEQYF
TGTGCCAGCAGCTTAGCGGCGGGGGGAGGCGGCTACGAGCAGTACTTC
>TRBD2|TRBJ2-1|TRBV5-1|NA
CASSLGSGSGNEQFF
TGCGCCAGCAGCTTGGGTAGCGGGAGCGGTAATGAGCAGTTCTTC
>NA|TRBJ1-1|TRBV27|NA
CASSLIADSPTEAFF
TGTGCCAGCAGTTTAATAGCCGATTCGCCCACTGAAGCTTTCTTT
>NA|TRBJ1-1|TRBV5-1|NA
CASSLADPSVTEAFF
TGCGCCAGCAGCTTGGCAGACCCCTCAGTCACTGAAGCTTTCTTT
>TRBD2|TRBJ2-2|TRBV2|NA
CASSGTSGITGELFF
TGTGCCAGCAGTGGGACTAGCGGCATCACCGGGGAGCTGTTTTTT
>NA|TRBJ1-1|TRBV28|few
CASSLKWAEAFF
TGTGCCAGCAGTTTAAAGTGGGCTGAAGCTTTCTTT
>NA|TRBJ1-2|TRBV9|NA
CASSANTYGYTF
TGTGCCAGCAGCGCAAACACCTATGGCTACACCTTC
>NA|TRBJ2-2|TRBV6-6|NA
CASRDSRSTGELFF
TGTGCCAGCAGGGACTCTAGGTCCACCGGGGAGCTGTTTTTT
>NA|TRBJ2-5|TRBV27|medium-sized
CASSPGGHVTQYF
TGTGCCAGCAGTCCAGGGGGGCATGTGACCCAGTACTTC
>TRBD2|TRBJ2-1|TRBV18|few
CASSVTVTSGEQFF
TGTGCCAGCTCCGTAACTGTTACTAGCGGTGAGCAGTTCTTC
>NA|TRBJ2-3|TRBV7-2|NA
CASSFDQSTDTQYF
TGTGCCAGCAGCTTCGACCAGAGCACAGATACGCAGTATTTT
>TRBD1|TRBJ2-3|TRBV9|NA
CASIQIKGQGNRGPDTQYF
TGTGCCAGCATCCAGATCAAGGGACAGGGGAACCGAGGGCCAGATACGCAGTATTTT
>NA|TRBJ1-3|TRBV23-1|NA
CASSQGIDSGNTIYF
TGCGCCAGCAGTCAGGGGATCGACTCTGGAAACACCATATATTTT
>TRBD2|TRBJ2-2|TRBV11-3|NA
CASSAQLAGAGGELFF
TGTGCCAGCAGCGCGCAACTAGCGGGAGCAGGCGGGGAGCTGTTTTTT